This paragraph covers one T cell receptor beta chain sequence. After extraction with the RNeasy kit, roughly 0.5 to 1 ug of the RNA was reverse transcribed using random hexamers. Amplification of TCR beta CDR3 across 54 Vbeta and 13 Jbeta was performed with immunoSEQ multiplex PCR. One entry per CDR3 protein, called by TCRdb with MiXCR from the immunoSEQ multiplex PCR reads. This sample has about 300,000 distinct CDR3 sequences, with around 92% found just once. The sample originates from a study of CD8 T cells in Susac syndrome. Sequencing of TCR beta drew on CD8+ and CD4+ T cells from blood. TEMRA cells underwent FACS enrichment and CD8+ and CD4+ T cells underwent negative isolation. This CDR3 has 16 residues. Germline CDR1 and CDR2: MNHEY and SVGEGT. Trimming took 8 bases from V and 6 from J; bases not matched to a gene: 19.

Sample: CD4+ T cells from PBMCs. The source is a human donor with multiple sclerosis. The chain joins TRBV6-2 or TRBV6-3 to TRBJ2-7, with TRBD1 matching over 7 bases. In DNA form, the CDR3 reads TGTGCCAGCGGACAGGCCCTCGGTTCGCGTCACTCCGAGCAGTACTTC. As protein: CASGQALGSRHSEQYF.